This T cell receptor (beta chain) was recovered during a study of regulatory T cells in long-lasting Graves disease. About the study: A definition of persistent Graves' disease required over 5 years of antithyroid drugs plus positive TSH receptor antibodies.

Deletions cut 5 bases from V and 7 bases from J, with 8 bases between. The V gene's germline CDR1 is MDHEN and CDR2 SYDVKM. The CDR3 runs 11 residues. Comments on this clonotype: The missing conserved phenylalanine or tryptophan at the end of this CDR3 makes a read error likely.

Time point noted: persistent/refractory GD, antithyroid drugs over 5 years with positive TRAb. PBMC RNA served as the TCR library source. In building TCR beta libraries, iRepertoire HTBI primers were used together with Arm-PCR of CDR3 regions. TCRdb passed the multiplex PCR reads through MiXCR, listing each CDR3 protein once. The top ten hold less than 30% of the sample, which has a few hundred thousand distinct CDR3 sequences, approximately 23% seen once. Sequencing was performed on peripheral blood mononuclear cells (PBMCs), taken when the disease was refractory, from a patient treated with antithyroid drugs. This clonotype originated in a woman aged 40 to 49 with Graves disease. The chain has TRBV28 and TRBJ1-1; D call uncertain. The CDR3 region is CASSHGIEAFL. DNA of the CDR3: TGTGCCAGCAGTCACGGGATTGAAGCTTTCCTT.